The present T cell receptor beta chain was sequenced within a study of control samples from healthy donors and cancer patients. Measured with immunoSEQ multiplex PCR; TCRdb has only the in-frame clones, and not every one. The sample lists tens of thousands of clones, 90% to 95% occurring once. V was cut by 9 bases and J by 0 bases, with 11 bases left in between. This CDR3 is 14 amino acids long. The germline gives CDR1 LNHDA, CDR2 SQIVND (reference sequence). The TCR comes from a woman younger than 45 in good health. J is TRBJ1-4 and V is TRBV19, with TRBD1 as a possible D gene (5 bases). The sequencing input was blood. The CDR3 DNA sequence: TGTGCCAGACGGGACCGACCAACTAATGAAAAACTGTTTTTT. Amino acids: CARRDRPTNEKLFF. The full variable domain, with the rest looked up from reference TRBV19 and TRBJ1-4, is DGGITQSPKYLFRKEGQNVTLSCEQNLNHDAMYWYRQDPGQGLRLIYYSQIVNDFQKGDIAEGYSVSREKKESFPLTVTSAQKNPTAFYLCARRDRPTNEKLFFGSGTQLSVL.